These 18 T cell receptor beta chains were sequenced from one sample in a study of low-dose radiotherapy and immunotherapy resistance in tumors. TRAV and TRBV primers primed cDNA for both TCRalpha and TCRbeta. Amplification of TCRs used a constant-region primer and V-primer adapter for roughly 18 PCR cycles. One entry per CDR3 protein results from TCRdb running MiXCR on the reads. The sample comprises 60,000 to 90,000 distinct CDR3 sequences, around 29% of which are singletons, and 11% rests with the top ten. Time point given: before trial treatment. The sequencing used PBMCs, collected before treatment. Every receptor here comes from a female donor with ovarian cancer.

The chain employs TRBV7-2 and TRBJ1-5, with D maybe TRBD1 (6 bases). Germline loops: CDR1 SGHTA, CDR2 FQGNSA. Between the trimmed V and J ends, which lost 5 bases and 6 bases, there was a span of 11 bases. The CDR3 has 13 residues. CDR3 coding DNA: TGTGCCAGCAGCCAAAGACAGGCTCAGCCCCAGCATTTT. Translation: CASSQRQAQPQHF.

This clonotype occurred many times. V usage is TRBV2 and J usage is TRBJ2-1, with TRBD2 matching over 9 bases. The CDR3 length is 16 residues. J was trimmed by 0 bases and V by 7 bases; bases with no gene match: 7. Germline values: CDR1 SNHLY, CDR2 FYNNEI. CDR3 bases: TGTGCCAGCATGTTTAGCGGGAGCCTCTCCTACAATGAGCAGTTCTTC. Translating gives CASMFSGSLSYNEQFF.

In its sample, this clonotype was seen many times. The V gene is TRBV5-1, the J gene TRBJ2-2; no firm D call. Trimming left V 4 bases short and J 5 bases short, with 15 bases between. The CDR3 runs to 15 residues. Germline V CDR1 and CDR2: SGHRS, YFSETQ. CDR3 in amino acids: CASSRSPESTGELFF. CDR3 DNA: TGCGCCAGCAGCCGGAGCCCCGAAAGTACCGGGGAGCTGTTTTTT. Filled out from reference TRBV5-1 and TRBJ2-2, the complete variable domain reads KAGVTQTPRYLIKTRGQQVTLSCSPISGHRSVSWYQQTPGQGLQFLFEYFSETQRNKGNFPGRFSGRQFSNSRSEMNVSTLELGDSALYLCASSRSPESTGELFFGEGSRLTVL.

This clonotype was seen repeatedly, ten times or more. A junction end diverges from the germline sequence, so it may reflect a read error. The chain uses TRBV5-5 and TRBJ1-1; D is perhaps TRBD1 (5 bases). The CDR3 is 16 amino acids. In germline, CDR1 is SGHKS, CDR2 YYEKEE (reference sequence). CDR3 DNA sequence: TGCGCCAGCAGAGTTAAAGGCGGGCATAGGGGCACTGAAGCTTTCTTT. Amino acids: CASRVKGGHRGTEAFF.

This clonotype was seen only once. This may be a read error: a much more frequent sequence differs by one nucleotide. The CDR3 DNA is TGCAGTGTGAATAGGGGGTCCTGGTCCTACGAGCAGTACTTC. Protein sequence: CSVNRGSWSYEQYF. J is TRBJ2-7 and V is TRBV20-1; possible D gene TRBD1, 6 bases. The germline V gene has CDR1 DFQATT and CDR2 SNEGSKA (reference sequence). The CDR3 spans 14 residues. V was clipped by 7 bases and J by 1 base, with 17 bases between them.

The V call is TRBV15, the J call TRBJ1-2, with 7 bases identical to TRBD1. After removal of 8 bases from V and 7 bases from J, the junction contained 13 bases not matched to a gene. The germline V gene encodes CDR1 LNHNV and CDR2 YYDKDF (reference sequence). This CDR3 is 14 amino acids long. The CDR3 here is CATGPTRGSGGYTF. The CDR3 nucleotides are TGTGCCACCGGACCTACCAGGGGGAGTGGTGGCTACACCTTC.

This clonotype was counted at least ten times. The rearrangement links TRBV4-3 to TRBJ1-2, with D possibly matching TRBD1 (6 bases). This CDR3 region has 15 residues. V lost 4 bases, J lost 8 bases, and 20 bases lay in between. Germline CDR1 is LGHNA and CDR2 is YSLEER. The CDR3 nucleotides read TGCGCCAGCAGCCCCGGACAACAGGGATTGGGGGGCTACACCTTC. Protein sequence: CASSPGQQGLGGYTF.

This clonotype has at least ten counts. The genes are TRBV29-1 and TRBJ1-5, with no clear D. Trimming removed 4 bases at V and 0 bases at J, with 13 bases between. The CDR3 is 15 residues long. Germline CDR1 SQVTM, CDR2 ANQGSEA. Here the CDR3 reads CSVAVDGLSNQPQHF. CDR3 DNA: TGCAGCGTTGCGGTGGACGGGCTTAGCAATCAGCCCCAGCATTTT. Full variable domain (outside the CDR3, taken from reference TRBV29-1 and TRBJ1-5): SAVISQKPSRDICQRGTSLTIQCQVDSQVTMMFWYRQQPGQSLTLIATANQGSEATYESGFVIDKFPISRPNLTFSTLTVSNMSPEDSSIYLCSVAVDGLSNQPQHFGDGTRLSIL.

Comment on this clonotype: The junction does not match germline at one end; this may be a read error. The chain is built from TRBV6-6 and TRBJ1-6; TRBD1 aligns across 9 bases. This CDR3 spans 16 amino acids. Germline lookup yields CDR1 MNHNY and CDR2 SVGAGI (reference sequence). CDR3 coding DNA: TGTGTCAGCACCGGGGGGACAGGGTCGAAAAATTCACCCCTCCACTTT. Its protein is CVSTGGTGSKNSPLHF.

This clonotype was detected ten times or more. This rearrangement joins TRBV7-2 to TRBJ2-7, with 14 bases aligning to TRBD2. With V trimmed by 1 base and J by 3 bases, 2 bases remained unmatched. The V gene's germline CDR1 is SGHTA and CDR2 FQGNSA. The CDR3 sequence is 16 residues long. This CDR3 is CASSLEGLAGVYEQYF. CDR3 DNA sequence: TGTGCCAGCAGCTTAGAGGGACTAGCGGGGGTCTACGAGCAGTACTTC.

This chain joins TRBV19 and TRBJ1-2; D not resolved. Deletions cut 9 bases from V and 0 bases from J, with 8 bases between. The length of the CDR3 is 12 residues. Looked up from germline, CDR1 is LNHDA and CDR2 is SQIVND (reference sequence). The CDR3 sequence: CASADPNYGYTF. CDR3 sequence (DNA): TGTGCCAGCGCCGATCCTAACTATGGCTACACCTTC.

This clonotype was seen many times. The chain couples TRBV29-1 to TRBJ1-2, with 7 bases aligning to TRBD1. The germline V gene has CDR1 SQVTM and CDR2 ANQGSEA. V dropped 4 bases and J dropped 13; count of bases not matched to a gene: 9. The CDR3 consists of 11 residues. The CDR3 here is CSVVSGGAFTF. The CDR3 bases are TGCAGCGTTGTCTCAGGGGGAGCTTTCACCTTC. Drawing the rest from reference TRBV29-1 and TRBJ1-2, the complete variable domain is SAVISQKPSRDICQRGTSLTIQCQVDSQVTMMFWYRQQPGQSLTLIATANQGSEATYESGFVIDKFPISRPNLTFSTLTVSNMSPEDSSIYLCSVVSGGAFTFGSGTRLTVV.

CDR3 nucleotide sequence: TGCGCCAGCAGCCTGACAGGGGCCAACTACGAGCAGTACTTC. Its protein is CASSLTGANYEQYF. V is TRBV5-1 and J is TRBJ2-7; TRBD1 matches at 8 bases. This CDR3 contains 14 residues. V gave up 4 bases and J gave up 3 bases; unmatched junction bases: 6. Germline V CDR1 and CDR2: SGHRS, YFSETQ.

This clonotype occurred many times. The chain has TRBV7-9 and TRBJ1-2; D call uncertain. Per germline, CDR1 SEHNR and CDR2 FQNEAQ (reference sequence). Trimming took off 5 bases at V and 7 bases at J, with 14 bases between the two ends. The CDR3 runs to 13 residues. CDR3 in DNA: TGTGCCAGCAGCCCTGGGGAGCCGAGTGGCTACACCTTC. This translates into CASSPGEPSGYTF.

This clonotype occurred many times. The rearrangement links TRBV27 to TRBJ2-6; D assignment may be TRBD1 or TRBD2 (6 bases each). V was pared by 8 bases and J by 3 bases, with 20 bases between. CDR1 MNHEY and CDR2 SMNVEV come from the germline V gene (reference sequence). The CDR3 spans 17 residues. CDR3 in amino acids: CASRRGRTQSGANVLTF. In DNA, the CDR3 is TGTGCCAGCCGAAGGGGGAGGACTCAGAGTGGGGCCAACGTCCTGACTTTC.

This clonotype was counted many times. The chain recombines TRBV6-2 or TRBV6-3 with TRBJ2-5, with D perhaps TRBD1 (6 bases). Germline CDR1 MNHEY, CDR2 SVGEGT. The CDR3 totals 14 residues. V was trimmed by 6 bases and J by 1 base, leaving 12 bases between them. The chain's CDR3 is CASSHGQLQETQYF. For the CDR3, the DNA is TGTGCCAGCAGCCATGGACAGCTCCAAGAGACCCAGTACTTC.

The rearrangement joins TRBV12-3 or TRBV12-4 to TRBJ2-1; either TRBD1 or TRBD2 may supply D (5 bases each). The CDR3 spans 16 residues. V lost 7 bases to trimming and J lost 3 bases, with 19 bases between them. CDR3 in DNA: TGTGCCAGCAACTCAAGGGGAGCAGGGATCTACAATGAGCAGTTCTTC. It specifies CASNSRGAGIYNEQFF.

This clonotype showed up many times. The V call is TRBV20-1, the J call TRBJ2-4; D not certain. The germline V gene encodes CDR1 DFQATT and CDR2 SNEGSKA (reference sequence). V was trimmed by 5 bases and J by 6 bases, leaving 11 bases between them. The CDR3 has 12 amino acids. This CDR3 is CSAPDPANIQYF. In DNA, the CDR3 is TGCAGTGCTCCTGACCCGGCAAACATTCAGTACTTC.